The 10 T cell receptor beta chains below come from one sample, sequenced in a study of blood T cell repertoires in COVID-19. Assay: immunoSEQ multiplex PCR; the TCRdb copy retains only in-frame clones and omits some. The data show 110,000 to 150,000 clones, with about 86% seen just once and more than 4% held by the top ten. Material: peripheral blood. The receptors derive from a woman aged 40 to 50 with acute or convalescent COVID-19.

The chain combines TRBV28 with TRBJ2-4; 12 bases are shared with TRBD1. Trimming at V came to 7 bases and at J to 0 bases, leaving 13 bases not matched to a gene. The CDR3 loop spans 19 amino acids. CDR1 and CDR2 (germline): MDHEN, SYDVKM. In DNA, the CDR3 is TGTGCCAGCATAGGGAACCGGGACAGGGGGCTCGGAGCCAAAAACATTCAGTACTTC. Encoded protein: CASIGNRDRGLGAKNIQYF. Full variable domain (remainder filled in from reference TRBV28 and TRBJ2-4): DVKVTQSSRYLVKRTGEKVFLECVQDMDHENMFWYRQDPGLGLRLIYFSYDVKMKEKGDIPEGYSVSREKKERFSLILESASTNQTSMYLCASIGNRDRGLGAKNIQYFGAGTRLSVL.

The chain has TRBV4-1 and TRBJ2-7; 10 bases agree with TRBD1. CDR1 and CDR2 from the germline V gene are MGHRA and YSYEKL. J gave up 4 bases and V 1 base, and 7 bases lay outside the gene matches. The CDR3 loop spans 16 amino acids. The CDR3: CASSQASGTGVYEQYF. Here the CDR3 DNA reads TGCGCCAGCAGCCAAGCCTCGGGGACAGGGGTGTACGAGCAGTACTTC.

The chain recombines TRBV6-5 with TRBJ1-1; the D is unclear. The V end lost 0 bases, the J end lost 8 bases, and 10 bases lay between the germline ends. CDR1 is MNHEY and CDR2 is SVGAGI in the germline V gene. The CDR3 runs 13 residues. This CDR3 reads CASSYSIIGEAFF. The DNA of the CDR3 is TGTGCCAGCAGTTACTCGATTATCGGGGAAGCTTTCTTT.

The gene calls are TRBV6-6 and TRBJ2-3, with D unclear. Germline V gives CDR1 MNHNY, CDR2 SVGAGI (reference sequence). The length of the CDR3 is 13 residues. V shed 2 bases and J shed 2 bases, with 5 bases lying between them. The CDR3 is CASSYRLTDTQYF. As DNA, the CDR3 is TGTGCCAGCAGTTACAGACTCACAGATACGCAGTATTTT.

This chain uses TRBV7-9 with TRBJ1-2; possible D gene TRBD1, 6 bases. The germline gives CDR1 SEHNR, CDR2 FQNEAQ (reference sequence). The CDR3 has 17 residues. Trimming shortened V by 5 bases and J by 3 bases, and 22 bases separated the two germline ends. In DNA, the CDR3 is TGTGCCAGCAGCCTCAAGGGTGTTGGGGGCCCTTACTATGGCTACACCTTC. The encoded protein is CASSLKGVGGPYYGYTF.

The chain links TRBV5-1 to TRBJ2-3, with a possible D match to TRBD2 (6 bases). Germline V CDR1 and CDR2: SGHRS, YFSETQ. CDR3 length: 14 amino acids. V was shortened by 3 bases and J by 2 bases, with 10 bases between the two germline ends. The CDR3 DNA sequence: TGCGCCAGCAGCTCCCCTAGCGCCACAGATACGCAGTATTTT. As protein: CASSSPSATDTQYF.

This chain joins TRBV9 and TRBJ2-7; D is possibly TRBD1 (5 bases). Germline V CDR1 and CDR2: SGDLS, YYNGEE. There are 15 residues in the CDR3. Trimming removed 0 bases from V and 6 bases from J, with 16 bases in between. Here the CDR3 reads CASSVGTIEDGEQYF. CDR3 DNA: TGTGCCAGCAGCGTAGGGACAATCGAGGACGGCGAGCAGTACTTC.

The rearrangement joins TRBV6-2 or TRBV6-3 to TRBJ2-3; TRBD2 agrees at 8 bases. Trimming cost V 2 bases and J 2 bases; bases outside gene matches: 9. Germline loops: CDR1 MNHEY, CDR2 SVGEGT. The CDR3 sequence is 17 residues long. The CDR3 bases are TGTGCCAGCAGTTACCGGACTAGCCTAATGATCACAGATACGCAGTATTTT. Translation: CASSYRTSLMITDTQYF.

As to this clone: Sequence at one end of the junction differs from germline and may be a read error. This chain connects TRBV2 to TRBJ2-3, with TRBD1 as a possible D gene (6 bases). The CDR3 loop spans 20 amino acids. Per the germline V gene, CDR1 is SNHLY and CDR2 is FYNNEI. CDR3: CTSKSRDLQVGAGGTDTQYF. The DNA of the CDR3 is TGTACCAGCAAGTCTAGAGATCTGCAAGTGGGGGCCGGGGGCACAGATACGCAGTATTTT.

This chain connects TRBV4-1 to TRBJ2-1; 7 nucleotides match TRBD2. The CDR3 is 15 amino acids. With V trimmed by 0 bases and J by 6 bases, 5 bases remained unmatched. Germline assignment: CDR1 MGHRA and CDR2 YSYEKL. For the CDR3, the DNA is TGCGCCAGCAGCCAAGAGGGCCAGCGGGGCAATGAGCAGTTCTTC. Translating gives CASSQEGQRGNEQFF.